What follows are 25 T cell receptor beta chains derived from one specimen sequenced in a study of cytomegalovirus exposure and HLA in healthy donors. PCR was performed using 60 Vbeta and 13 Jbeta primers. Libraries were prepared by immunoSEQ multiplex PCR; TCRdb keeps only in-frame clonotypes and omits some of them. The table records around 190,000 clones, 65% to 80% of them present only once. Source material: PBMCs. The receptors derive from a man younger than 40 in good health and CMV-seropositive.

J is TRBJ2-7 and V is TRBV19, with 8 bases aligning to TRBD1. CDR1 LNHDA and CDR2 SQIVND come from the germline V gene (reference sequence). Trimming at V came to 5 bases and at J to 2 bases, leaving 5 bases not matched to a gene. The CDR3 spans 14 residues. CDR3 nucleotides: TGTGCCAGTAGTCCCGGACAGGGTGCCTACGAGCAGTACTTC. Translated, it gives CASSPGQGAYEQYF.

The chain carries TRBV19 and TRBJ2-5, with D perhaps TRBD1 (7 bases). V lost 3 bases and J lost 3, with 11 bases in between. Germline V CDR1 and CDR2: LNHDA, SQIVND (reference sequence). The CDR3 contains 14 residues. The CDR3 DNA is TGTGCCAGTAGTATCCAGGGGGGAAAAGAGACCCAGTACTTC. Protein: CASSIQGGKETQYF.

The rearrangement links TRBV9 to TRBJ2-2, with 15 bases aligning to TRBD2. This CDR3 contains 18 residues. Germline-derived CDR1 and CDR2 are SGDLS and YYNGEE. With V trimmed by 2 bases and J by 4 bases, 6 bases remained unmatched. CDR3 residues: CASSVGLAGGHSTGELFF. CDR3 coding DNA: TGTGCCAGCAGCGTCGGACTAGCGGGGGGGCATAGCACCGGGGAGCTGTTTTTT. The whole variable domain, filled in from reference TRBV9 and TRBJ2-2, reads DSGVTQTPKHLITATGQRVTLRCSPRSGDLSVYWYQQSLDQGLQFLIQYYNGEERAKGNILERFSAQQFPDLHSELNLSSLELGDSALYFCASSVGLAGGHSTGELFFGEGSRLTVL.

The chain employs TRBV10-3 and TRBJ1-1, with D maybe TRBD1 (6 bases). The CDR3 is 13 residues long. The germline CDR1 and CDR2 sequences are ENHRY and SYGVKD. The V and J ends lost 4 bases and 2 bases respectively, with 8 bases between them. CDR3 coding DNA: TGTGCCATCAGTGTGACAGGAAACACTGAAGCTTTCTTT. This gives the protein CAISVTGNTEAFF.

The chain combines TRBV7-9 with TRBJ2-7; possible D gene TRBD2, 6 bases. Germline V lookup: CDR1 SEHNR, CDR2 FQNEAQ (reference sequence). This CDR3 has 11 amino acids. V was pared by 7 bases and J by 5 bases, with 9 bases between. Written as DNA, the CDR3 is TGTGCCAGCATATGGGGGGACGAGCAGTACTTC. Protein: CASIWGDEQYF.

The chain couples TRBV30 to TRBJ2-1; 12 nucleotides line up with TRBD2. This CDR3 has 14 amino acids. With 2 bases clipped from V and 7 bases from J, the junction kept 3 bases outside the gene matches. Per the germline V gene, CDR1 is GTSNPN and CDR2 is SVGIG (reference sequence). The CDR3 bases are TGTGCCTGGAGTACTAGCGGGGGGATAAATGAGCAGTTCTTC. It translates to CAWSTSGGINEQFF.

The rearrangement links TRBV9 to TRBJ2-5; 10 bases fit TRBD2. The germline V gene encodes CDR1 SGDLS and CDR2 YYNGEE. The CDR3 has 16 amino acids. Germline trimming cut 4 bases from V and 5 bases from J; bases unmatched to any gene: 11. The CDR3 coding sequence is TGTGCCAGCAGCCCCCCGTCCCTAGCGGGAGCTGAGACCCAGTACTTC. Residues: CASSPPSLAGAETQYF.

The V gene is TRBV6-6, the J gene TRBJ2-2; 7 bases map to TRBD1. This CDR3 spans 13 amino acids. Germline assignment: CDR1 MNHNY and CDR2 SVGAGI (reference sequence). J gave up 5 bases and V 10 bases, and 7 bases lay outside the gene matches. CDR3 loop: CATGTVGTGELFF. The CDR3 nucleotides read TGTGCCACTGGGACAGTTGGGACCGGGGAGCTGTTTTTT.

The chain employs TRBV13 and TRBJ2-7; no clear D. Germline CDR1 PRHDT, CDR2 FYEKMQ (reference sequence). The CDR3 sequence is 13 residues long. Trimming took 0 bases from V and 2 from J, leaving 5 bases between them. DNA for the CDR3: TGTGCCAGCAGCTTAGGTCCCGCCTACGAGCAGTACTTC. This translates into CASSLGPAYEQYF.

This chain joins TRBV9 and TRBJ2-2; a weak D match, TRBD2 (6 bases). Trimming removed 0 bases from V and 6 bases from J, with 15 bases in between. The CDR3 runs 16 residues. Per germline, CDR1 SGDLS and CDR2 YYNGEE. The CDR3 DNA follows: TGTGCCAGCAGCGTAGCCCAGCGGGTTATTTCCGGGGAGCTGTTTTTT. It translates to CASSVAQRVISGELFF.

The rearrangement uses TRBV4-1 and TRBJ2-4; D is perhaps TRBD2 (7 bases). CDR1 and CDR2 from the germline V gene are MGHRA and YSYEKL. The V end lost 0 bases, the J end lost 6 bases, and 15 bases lay between the germline ends. The CDR3 is 16 amino acids. The DNA of the CDR3 is TGCGCCAGCAGCCAAGATGGGGGGGCAGGGGCAAACATTCAGTACTTC. It specifies CASSQDGGAGANIQYF.

The chain uses TRBV5-4 and TRBJ2-7, with 9 bases aligning to TRBD1. CDR3 length: 14 amino acids. Germline V CDR1 and CDR2: SGHNT, YYREEE (reference sequence). Trimming at V came to 4 bases and at J to 9 bases, leaving 11 bases not matched to a gene. The CDR3 loop reads CASSHTGGGEGQYF. The CDR3 nucleotides read TGTGCCAGCAGCCACACAGGGGGCGGTGAGGGGCAGTACTTC.

This clone has only a few counts. This chain connects TRBV7-9 to TRBJ1-4; D is uncertain. The germline CDR1 and CDR2 sequences are SEHNR and FQNEAQ (reference sequence). The CDR3 sequence is 14 residues long. Trimming shortened V by 1 base and J by 4 bases, and 7 bases separated the two germline ends. The CDR3 spells CASSLVQNNEKLFF. In DNA, the CDR3 is TGTGCCAGCAGCTTAGTACAGAATAATGAAAAACTGTTTTTT.

The V gene is TRBV27, the J gene TRBJ2-3, with no clear D. This CDR3 has 14 residues. Trimming shortened V by 7 bases and J by 2 bases, and 13 bases separated the two germline ends. Germline V CDR1 and CDR2: MNHEY, SMNVEV (reference sequence). CDR3 amino acids: CASMRPSNTDTQYF. The CDR3 bases are TGTGCCAGCATGCGTCCCTCCAACACAGATACGCAGTATTTT.

The V call is TRBV7-3, the J call TRBJ2-1; D is uncertain. Germline lookup yields CDR1 SGHTA and CDR2 FQGTGA. The CDR3 is 15 amino acids. V was trimmed by 3 bases and J by 5 bases, leaving 14 bases between them. The CDR3 DNA reads as TGTGCCAGCAGCTTTCGAGGAGCTTCCAACAATGAGCAGTTCTTC. Translation: CASSFRGASNNEQFF.

The chain joins TRBV28 to TRBJ2-7, with TRBD2 identical over 10 bases. The CDR3 spans 16 residues. V trimming: 2 bases; J trimming: 7 bases; junction bases outside the gene matches: 11. Germline CDR1 reads MDHEN; CDR2 reads SYDVKM. The CDR3 region is CASSLGLAGVFGEQYF. CDR3 in DNA: TGTGCCAGCAGTTTAGGCCTAGCGGGAGTATTTGGTGAGCAGTACTTC. Variable domain in full (rest from reference TRBV28 and TRBJ2-7): DVKVTQSSRYLVKRTGEKVFLECVQDMDHENMFWYRQDPGLGLRLIYFSYDVKMKEKGDIPEGYSVSREKKERFSLILESASTNQTSMYLCASSLGLAGVFGEQYFGPGTRLTVT.

The chain recombines TRBV5-4 with TRBJ1-4, with D uncertain. The CDR3 consists of 15 residues. Per the germline V gene, CDR1 is SGHNT and CDR2 is YYREEE (reference sequence). Trimming took off 0 bases at V and 5 bases at J, with 11 bases between the two ends. The CDR3 sequence is CASSLGVGENEKLFF. DNA for the CDR3: TGTGCCAGCAGCTTGGGGGTCGGAGAGAATGAAAAACTGTTTTTT.

This chain connects TRBV28 to TRBJ1-1; TRBD1 matches 10 bases. CDR1 and CDR2 (germline): MDHEN, SYDVKM. The CDR3 has 15 residues. V shed 7 bases and J 4 bases; nucleotides not matched to a gene: 9. For the CDR3, the DNA is TGTGCCAGCACCACGCCGGGACAGGGGTTCACTGAAGCTTTCTTT. Its translation is CASTTPGQGFTEAFF. The full variable domain, completed using reference TRBV28 and TRBJ1-1, is DVKVTQSSRYLVKRTGEKVFLECVQDMDHENMFWYRQDPGLGLRLIYFSYDVKMKEKGDIPEGYSVSREKKERFSLILESASTNQTSMYLCASTTPGQGFTEAFFGQGTRLTVV.

The J gene is TRBJ2-1, the V gene TRBV5-1; possibly TRBD2 for D (5 bases). This CDR3 contains 15 residues. Germline V CDR1 and CDR2: SGHRS, YFSETQ. V gave up 0 bases and J gave up 4 bases, with 11 bases separating them. The CDR3 loop is CASSLGGGPYNEQFF. CDR3 DNA: TGCGCCAGCAGCTTGGGTGGCGGGCCGTACAATGAGCAGTTCTTC.

The V and J genes are TRBV19 and TRBJ1-1, with TRBD1 as a possible D gene (5 bases). This CDR3 has 13 amino acids. V was pared by 5 bases and J by 3 bases, with 10 bases between. Germline CDR1 and CDR2: LNHDA and SQIVND (reference sequence). CDR3 sequence (DNA): TGTGCCAGTAGTGAACCAGGGTACACTGAAGCTTTCTTT. Its protein is CASSEPGYTEAFF.

The chain employs TRBV14 and TRBJ1-1; a possible D gene is TRBD1 (6 bases). V was pared by 4 bases and J by 3 bases, with 12 bases between. CDR3 size: 14 residues. Germline V gene lookup returns CDR1 SGHDN and CDR2 FVKESK. The CDR3: CASSLRRGYTEAFF. For the CDR3, the DNA is TGTGCCAGCAGCCTGCGTAGGGGGTACACTGAAGCTTTCTTT.

The chain uses TRBV25-1 and TRBJ1-1; 7 bases are a match to TRBD1. Unmatched junction bases numbered 6, after V lost 2 bases and J lost 3 bases. Germline V gives CDR1 MGHDK, CDR2 SYGVNS. The CDR3 consists of 15 residues. CDR3 DNA: TGTGCCAGCAGTGAACCCCGACAGGGAGACACTGAAGCTTTCTTT. Encoded protein: CASSEPRQGDTEAFF.

This chain connects TRBV7-2 to TRBJ2-7; the D gene is possibly TRBD2 (7 bases). Trimming removed 0 bases from V and 4 bases from J, with 10 bases in between. The germline V gene has CDR1 SGHTA and CDR2 FQGNSA. This CDR3 is 14 amino acids long. In DNA, the CDR3 is TGTGCCAGCAGCTTAGCGGGAGGGGGGTACGAGCAGTACTTC. Translated: CASSLAGGGYEQYF.

The chain links TRBV29-1 to TRBJ2-2, with 10 nucleotides matching TRBD2. Germline CDR1 SQVTM, CDR2 ANQGSEA. Trimming at V came to 5 bases and at J to 5 bases, leaving 8 bases not matched to a gene. The CDR3 sequence is 15 residues long. The CDR3 DNA reads TGCAGCGTTAGACGTGATAGCGGGAGGACCGGGGAGCTGTTTTTT. Its protein product is CSVRRDSGRTGELFF.

The CDR3 is CASSPSRSGGKSETQYF. The CDR3 nucleotides are TGTGCCAGCAGCCCCAGTAGGTCAGGGGGAAAGTCTGAGACCCAGTACTTC. The rearrangement uses TRBV7-2 and TRBJ2-5, with 7 bases fitting TRBD1. This CDR3 is built from 17 residues. Trimming removed 5 bases from V and 5 bases from J; junction bases left unmatched: 17. In germline, CDR1 is SGHTA, CDR2 FQGNSA.